The source of this T cell receptor (beta chain) is a study of radiotherapy plus CTLA-4 blockade in lung cancer (dated by TCRdb to 2017 to 2018). Background for the entire study: Among the enrolled patients, approximately 18% had an objective response, and roughly 30% reached disease control.

The study tested focal radiation therapy combined with CTLA-4 blockade (ipilimumab) in patients with chemo-refractory metastatic non-small-cell lung cancer. The investigation overall reported the following: The strongest predictors of response were reported to be early dynamic shifts in blood T cell clones along with a rise in serum interferon-beta following radiation. After treatment with radiotherapy and ipilimumab, TCR clones that originated in tumors expanded in peripheral blood.

A word on this clone: Its antigen remains unidentified. The sample holds no much larger clone one base away, and base qualities are not on file.

Preparation of the library involved the immunoSEQ multiplex PCR assay. TCRdb provides this immuneACCESS table in a form limited to in-frame rearrangements. Some clones are lacking; in checked studies, under half of them reflect an unresolved V gene, and why the rest are absent is not known. A total of about 23,000 clones appear in this sample, approximately 74% of them only once. About 3% of the sample belongs to the ten largest clones. The CDR3 has 20 amino acids, counting the end cysteine and phenylalanine. Only the CDR3 part of the read is kept: 60 bases, read in frame from the first base. In this chain, TRBV7-5 is recombined with TRBJ2-1; no DNA check was done on the table's D call, TRBD2. TRBV7-5 is reported as a pseudogene. This clonotype was sampled from a human donor with non-small cell lung cancer whose response to radiotherapy plus ipilimumab could not be evaluated. Sequencing used peripheral blood, obtained from a patient treated with radiotherapy plus ipilimumab. The DNA is as follows: TGTGCCAGAAGCTTAGCGCACCTAGCGGGAGATGAGGACCTCTACAATGAGCAGTTCTTC. Its protein product is CARSLAHLAGDEDLYNEQFF.